This T cell receptor (beta chain) was sequenced in a study of blood T cell repertoires in COVID-19. This clone was picked up one time. Produced via immunoSEQ multiplex PCR; TCRdb's table is partial and in-frame only. The data show some 180,000 clones, approximately 80% seen once. The CDR3 totals 17 residues. The germline V gene has CDR1 SEHNR and CDR2 FQNEAQ (reference sequence). Unmatched junction bases numbered 13, after V lost 4 bases and J lost 6 bases. The sequence came from a woman aged 40 to 50 with COVID-19, enrolled during active disease. The sample consisted of peripheral blood. V gene TRBV7-9 combines with J gene TRBJ2-1; 9 bases line up with TRBD2. The CDR3 DNA is TGTGCCAGCAGCTCAAGTTCGGGCGGGAGGGCCCTCAATGAGCAGTTCTTC. Its translation: CASSSSSGGRALNEQFF.